This is a list of T cell receptor beta chains from one sample in a study of cytomegalovirus exposure and HLA in healthy donors. Clones were read by immunoSEQ multiplex PCR, and TCRdb kept only the in-frame ones, dropping some. The sample includes 65,000 to 80,000 clones, under 85% seen only once; the top ten take 7.5% to 10%. Source material: PBMCs. The receptor source for this set is a middle-aged woman in good health and CMV-seropositive. CDR3s include the opening cysteine and the closing phenylalanine or tryptophan. Fields, in order: D gene, clone size, V gene, J gene, CDR3 DNA, CDR3 protein. A D gene is named only where the DNA matches it firmly. Rows give clone size only sometimes, using once, few, many, or a class for an expanded clone.

TRBD1	.	TRBV18	TRBJ2-1	TGTGCCAGCTCACCCGCTACGACAGGGAGACTGAACAATGAGCAGTTCTTC	CASSPATTGRLNNEQFF
.	.	TRBV28	TRBJ1-2	TGTGCCAGCAGTTTGGCGGGGGCGCTTGGTGGCTACACCTTC	CASSLAGALGGYTF
TRBD2	.	TRBV9	TRBJ2-5	TGTGCCAGCAGCGTAGGCGCGGGGGGGCCAGGAGAGACCCAGTACTTC	CASSVGAGGPGETQYF
TRBD1	once	TRBV28	TRBJ1-4	TGTGCCAGCACCGCACAGGGGGAGGGTGAAAAACTGTTTTTT	CASTAQGEGEKLFF
.	.	TRBV19	TRBJ2-5	TGTGCCAGTAGTATTTGGCAGCAAGAGACCCAGTACTTC	CASSIWQQETQYF
TRBD1	.	TRBV27	TRBJ1-2	TGTGCCAGCAGTTTTTCCGGGACAGGCGGAGGCTACACCTTC	CASSFSGTGGGYTF
TRBD1	.	TRBV4-1	TRBJ1-2	TGCGCCAGCAGCCAAGCGGTTCCCGGGACAGGGGCCCTATATGGCTACACCTTC	CASSQAVPGTGALYGYTF
TRBD1	.	TRBV7-2	TRBJ1-2	TGTGCCAGCAGCTTAGAGCGGACAGGGTATGGCTACACCTTC	CASSLERTGYGYTF
.	.	TRBV28	TRBJ1-2	TGTGCCAGCAGTAATCCCAGGACAGCCTATGGCTACACCTTC	CASSNPRTAYGYTF
TRBD1	.	TRBV18	TRBJ2-1	TGTGCCAGCTCACCCTTACAGGGGGCTTACGGTAATGAGCAGTTCTTC	CASSPLQGAYGNEQFF
.	once	TRBV28	TRBJ2-7	TGTGCCAGCAGTTTAGGGCCAGGGGCTTCCTACGAGCAGTACTTC	CASSLGPGASYEQYF
TRBD2	.	TRBV10-3	TRBJ2-3	TGTGCCATCAGTGAGTCGGTGCGGGGGGGCACAGATACGCAGTATTTT	CAISESVRGGTDTQYF
.	.	TRBV9	TRBJ1-4	TGTGCCAGCACCAGAGGCCTCACTCGGAGTGAAAAACTGTTTTTT	CASTRGLTRSEKLFF
TRBD1	.	TRBV9	TRBJ1-2	TGTGCCAGCAGCACTCTCCAGGGGGCGGATGGCTACACCTTC	CASSTLQGADGYTF
TRBD1	.	TRBV28	TRBJ1-2	TGTGCCAGCAGCCATCCCTCACTGGACAGGGGGTTTGGCTACACCTTC	CASSHPSLDRGFGYTF
TRBD1	.	TRBV5-1	TRBJ2-1	TGCGCCAGCAGCACCCCCGGGACAGGGGGCGTTATTAGGGGCGGTGAGCAGTTCTTC	CASSTPGTGGVIRGGEQFF
.	.	TRBV6-6	TRBJ1-3	TGTGCCAGCAGTTACGGGCAGGCTGGAAACACCATATATTTT	CASSYGQAGNTIYF
TRBD2	.	TRBV2	TRBJ2-1	TGTGCCAGCAGCGGGGGGGCCTCTAGGGAGCAGTTCTTC	CASSGGASREQFF
.	.	TRBV9	TRBJ1-3	TGTGCCAGCAGCTTTCAGGACAGCAACCCCTCTGGAAACACCATATATTTT	CASSFQDSNPSGNTIYF
TRBD1	few	TRBV9	TRBJ2-3	TGTGCCAGCAGCTTTAAGACAGGGACAGATACGCAGTATTTT	CASSFKTGTDTQYF
TRBD2	.	TRBV19	TRBJ2-3	TGTGCCAGTAGTATAGGCGGAGCGGGGGAGGCCACAGATACGCAGTATTTT	CASSIGGAGEATDTQYF
TRBD2	.	TRBV30	TRBJ2-1	TGTGCCTGGACCTCTCCCAGTCTAGCGGGGGGGATCAATGAGCAGTTCTTC	CAWTSPSLAGGINEQFF
TRBD2	.	TRBV11-2	TRBJ2-5	TGTGCCAGCAGCTTAATCGGGGGGGACCAAGAGACCCAGTACTTC	CASSLIGGDQETQYF
.	.	TRBV18	TRBJ2-3	TGTGCCAGCTCACCACCGGCTAGCACAGATACGCAGTATTTT	CASSPPASTDTQYF
TRBD1	.	TRBV5-1	TRBJ2-3	TGCGCCAGCAGCGGGATGGGACAGGGGGCTTCAGATACGCAGTATTTT	CASSGMGQGASDTQYF
TRBD1	.	TRBV5-1	TRBJ1-4	TGCGCCAGCAGCTGGGACAGTTATAATGAAAAACTGTTTTTT	CASSWDSYNEKLFF
.	.	TRBV6-5	TRBJ1-2	TGTGCCAGCAGTGCAGGGAGGGATGGCTACACCTTC	CASSAGRDGYTF
.	few	TRBV28	TRBJ1-5	TGTGCCACCGGGCGGGGGATCGGCAATCAGCCCCAGCATTTT	CATGRGIGNQPQHF
TRBD2	few	TRBV11-1	TRBJ2-3	TGTGCCAGCAGCTTATGGGCGGGGGACGTTCTCTACACAGATACGCAGTATTTT	CASSLWAGDVLYTDTQYF
TRBD2	.	TRBV7-9	TRBJ2-3	TGTGCCAGCAGCGGACGAAAGACTAGCGTAAGGTTCTTCACAGATACGCAGTATTTT	CASSGRKTSVRFFTDTQYF
.	.	TRBV4-1	TRBJ2-5	TGCGCCAGCAGCCAGGGGGGGGGCCGCTCGGAGACCCAGTACTTC	CASSQGGGRSETQYF
.	.	TRBV7-9	TRBJ2-3	TGTGCCAGCAGCTCCCCCAGGGGGGCGGGGAACACAGATACGCAGTATTTT	CASSSPRGAGNTDTQYF
TRBD2	.	TRBV18	TRBJ2-1	TGTGCCAGCTCACCCCCGGGGAGGGACCCTGGCTACAATGAGCAGTTCTTC	CASSPPGRDPGYNEQFF
TRBD2	.	TRBV5-1	TRBJ2-3	TGCGCCAGCAGCTCTAGCGGGGGGGTCGGGGATACGCAGTATTTT	CASSSSGGVGDTQYF
.	.	TRBV5-1	TRBJ2-1	TGCGCCAGCAGCTTAAATGTCGGGACACGGAACAATGAGCAGTTCTTC	CASSLNVGTRNNEQFF
.	.	TRBV9	TRBJ2-3	TGTGCCAGCAGCGTAGATCCCCCGGGAACTAGTATAGATACGCAGTATTTT	CASSVDPPGTSIDTQYF
.	.	TRBV6-1	TRBJ2-2	TGTGCCAGCACCCGGACAGCTCCTAACGCCGGGGAGCTGTTTTTT	CASTRTAPNAGELFF
.	.	TRBV1	TRBJ1-3	TGCACCAGCAGCCATCGGGACAGGGAGGCTGGAAACACCATATATTTT	CTSSHRDREAGNTIYF
TRBD1	.	TRBV18	TRBJ2-7	TGTGCCAGCTCAGCGGACAGGAACTACGAGCAGTACTTC	CASSADRNYEQYF
.	medium-sized	TRBV5-6	TRBJ2-5	TGTGCCAGCAGCTCTAGCAGACAAGAGACCCAGTACTTC	CASSSSRQETQYF
TRBD2	once	TRBV7-2	TRBJ2-1	TGTGCCAGCAGCTCCTACAGCGGGGACTACAATGAGCAGTTCTTC	CASSSYSGDYNEQFF
.	.	TRBV27	TRBJ1-1	TGTGCCAGCAGTTTAAATCGACAGAACACTGAAGCTTTCTTT	CASSLNRQNTEAFF